This TCR beta chain was found in a study of shared clonotypes between healthy human individuals. CDR3 size: 13 residues. Germline V lookup: CDR1 SQVTM, CDR2 ANQGSEA. V lost 3 bases to trimming and J lost 6 bases; unmatched junction nucleotides: 3. Only in-frame clones appear in the TCRdb table, and some are missing; sequencing was by immunoSEQ multiplex PCR. The table records over 2 million clones, 92% of them present only once. The sequenced sample was naive CD4+ T cells from PBMCs. Noted subset: CD45RA+ positively selected. The origin of this receptor is a man younger than 35 in good health. Some clones in this sample may be carry-over from other donors' samples. The chain employs TRBV29-1 and TRBJ2-4; the match to TRBD1 covers 9 bases. DNA of the CDR3: TGCAGCGTTGATGACAGGGGGGGAAACATTCAGTACTTC. Amino acids: CSVDDRGGNIQYF.